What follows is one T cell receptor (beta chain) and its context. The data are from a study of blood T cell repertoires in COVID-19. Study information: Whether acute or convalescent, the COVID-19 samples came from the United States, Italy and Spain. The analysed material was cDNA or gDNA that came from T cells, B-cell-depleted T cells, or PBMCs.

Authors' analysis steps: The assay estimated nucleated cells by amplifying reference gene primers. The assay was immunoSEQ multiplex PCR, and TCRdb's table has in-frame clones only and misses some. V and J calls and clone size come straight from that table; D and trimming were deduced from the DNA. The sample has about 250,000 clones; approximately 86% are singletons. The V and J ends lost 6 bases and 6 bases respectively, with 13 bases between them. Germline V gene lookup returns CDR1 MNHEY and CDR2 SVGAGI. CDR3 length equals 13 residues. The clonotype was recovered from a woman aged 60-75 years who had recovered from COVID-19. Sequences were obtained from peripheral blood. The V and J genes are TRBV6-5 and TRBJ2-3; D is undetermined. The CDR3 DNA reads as TGTGCCAGCAGCTTATTCCAACGGGATACGCAGTATTTT. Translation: CASSLFQRDTQYF.